The TCR beta chain under discussion was sequenced for a study of T cell repertoires in ileal Crohn's disease. CDR1 is MDHEN and CDR2 is SYDVKM in the germline V gene. The CDR3 runs 14 residues. Between the trimmed V and J ends, which lost 6 bases and 0 bases, there was a span of 11 bases. Broader study findings: Compared with CD4 T cells, sorted CD8 cells carried more expanded clones.

TCRdb keeps only in-frame clones here, not all; method: immunoSEQ multiplex PCR. The table lists around 14,000 clones, approximately 80% of them singletons. Patients were adults with ileal or ileocolonic Crohn's disease needing resection. Notes on this clone: The antigen remains unidentified.

This sequence originates from an adult with Crohn's disease. The V gene is TRBV28, the J gene TRBJ1-2, with D possibly being TRBD1 (5 bases). The sample comprised ileal tissue. DNA for the CDR3: TGTGCCAGCAGGGCCCCGGGGGCTAACTATGGCTACACCTTC. Translation gives CASRAPGANYGYTF.